This T cell receptor (beta chain) originates from a study of identical twins. The study, taken as a whole, reports: While abundant cord blood beta clonotypes carried fewer insertions, memory repertoires showed no such pattern.

There were only healthy Caucasians among the donors. TCRdb analysed the 5' RACE reads with MiXCR anew, one entry per CDR3 protein. The profile shows 250,000 or so distinct CDR3 sequences, about 8.3% of them singletons. The CDR3 is 16 residues long. Germline V CDR1 and CDR2: SGHRS, YFSETQ. Trimming left V 1 base short and J 0 bases short, with 11 bases between. Notes on this clonotype: Its target is unknown.

This sample also appeared in a second study, on yellow fever vaccine responses in identical twins. Per that paper: A vaccine T cell response that seemed partly convergent and partly personalized was reported in twins.

The specimen was CD8+ T cells sorted from blood. The chain employs TRBV5-1 and TRBJ2-1, with D perhaps matching TRBD2 (6 bases). This receptor was identified in a woman between 18 and 30 years old in good health. DNA of the CDR3: TGCGCCAGCAGCTTGCGCGGGGTTTTCTCCTACAATGAGCAGTTCTTC. Its translation is CASSLRGVFSYNEQFF.